The 19 T cell receptor beta chains below all came from one sample that was sequenced in a study of blood T cell repertoires in COVID-19. Measured with immunoSEQ multiplex PCR; TCRdb has only the in-frame clones, and not every one. The sample carries 70,000 to 90,000 clones, around 76% recorded once. Specimen: peripheral blood. Every receptor here comes from a human donor in a cohort sampled during active COVID-19.

The CDR3 loop is CASSPGTYNEQFF. CDR3 coding DNA: TGCGCCAGCTCTCCCGGGACCTACAATGAGCAGTTCTTC. This chain connects TRBV5-1 to TRBJ2-1; tentative D call: TRBD2 (5 bases). V was clipped by 7 bases and J by 2 bases, with 10 bases between them. CDR1 and CDR2 (germline): SGHRS, YFSETQ. The CDR3 length is 13 residues.

The count of this clone is one. V and J are TRBV5-1 and TRBJ2-1; 10 bases match TRBD1. Germline trimming cut 2 bases from V and 3 bases from J; bases unmatched to any gene: 5. Per germline, CDR1 SGHRS and CDR2 YFSETQ. The CDR3 consists of 16 residues. The CDR3 DNA is TGCGCCAGCAGCTTTATGGGACAGGGGAACTACAATGAGCAGTTCTTC. Its translation is CASSFMGQGNYNEQFF.

The chain links TRBV11-2 to TRBJ2-1; 9 bases line up with TRBD1. CDR3 size: 15 residues. Germline CDR1 SGHAT, CDR2 FQNNGV. V shed 5 bases, J shed 4 bases, and the junction held 6 bases outside the gene matches. The CDR3 bases are TGTGCCAGCAGCCCAGGGACAGGGATTTACAATGAGCAGTTCTTC. Translation gives CASSPGTGIYNEQFF.

The V gene is TRBV2, the J gene TRBJ1-2; no clear D gene. V was pared by 2 bases and J by 5 bases, with 12 bases between. Germline V gene sequence: CDR1 SNHLY, CDR2 FYNNEI. This CDR3 is built from 14 residues. CDR3 residues: CASSENLGGYGYTF. DNA of the CDR3: TGTGCCAGCAGTGAAAATCTAGGAGGATATGGCTACACCTTC.

This clone was counted only a few times. The chain employs TRBV6-5 and TRBJ1-6; 8 nucleotides line up with TRBD1. This CDR3 comprises 14 residues. From germline, CDR1 is MNHEY and CDR2 SVGAGI. V gave up 5 bases and J gave up 7 bases; unmatched junction bases: 4. As DNA, the CDR3 is TGTGCCAGCAGTCAGGGGGCTAAGAATTCACCCCTCCACTTT. Translated, it gives CASSQGAKNSPLHF.

This chain connects TRBV19 to TRBJ2-5; 7 nucleotides agree with TRBD1. V dropped 3 bases and J dropped 4; count of bases not matched to a gene: 2. The CDR3 is made up of 13 amino acids. Germline V gene sequence: CDR1 LNHDA, CDR2 SQIVND (reference sequence). CDR3 nucleotide sequence: TGTGCCAGTAGTATGACAGGGCTAGAGACCCAGTACTTC. This codes for CASSMTGLETQYF.

The chain links TRBV7-3 to TRBJ2-7; 7 bases align to TRBD1. CDR1 SGHTA and CDR2 FQGTGA come from the germline V gene. The V segment lost 1 base and the J segment 0 bases; nucleotides outside the gene matches: 9. CDR3 length: 17 amino acids. The CDR3 DNA follows: TGTGCCAGCAGCTTAAGTGTGGGGGACAGCCTCTCCTACGAGCAGTACTTC. Translation: CASSLSVGDSLSYEQYF.

This clone was picked up a small number of times. The chain joins TRBV6-2 or TRBV6-3 to TRBJ2-1; D unresolved. This CDR3 spans 12 amino acids. Between the trimmed V and J ends, which lost 6 bases and 9 bases, there was a span of 12 bases. Germline-derived CDR1 and CDR2 are MNHEY and SVGEGT. The CDR3 DNA sequence: TGTGCCAGCAGCCTGCTGGTGAGTGAGCAGTTCTTC. Encoded protein: CASSLLVSEQFF.

The gene calls are TRBV5-5 and TRBJ2-7; D ambiguous. Germline V gives CDR1 SGHKS, CDR2 YYEKEE (reference sequence). There are 13 residues in the CDR3. V gave up 1 base and J gave up 7 bases, with 12 bases separating them. The CDR3 DNA reads as TGTGCCAGCAGCTTGAGGCCGGGTGAGGAGCAGTACGTC. Its protein product is CASSLRPGEEQYV.

This clone was seen a few times. V and J are TRBV5-8 and TRBJ2-2; D might be TRBD1 (5 bases). V dropped 0 bases and J dropped 11 bases, with 8 bases sitting between them. The germline gives CDR1 SGHTS, CDR2 YDEGEE. The CDR3 has 12 residues. CDR3 sequence (DNA): TGTGCCAGCAGCTTGGGATGGGGCGAGCTGTTTTTT. It is translated as CASSLGWGELFF.

This clone was observed once. The J gene is TRBJ2-7, the V gene TRBV6-5, with D possibly TRBD1 on 5 matching bases. Per germline, CDR1 MNHEY and CDR2 SVGAGI. The CDR3 runs to 15 residues. Trimming removed 0 bases at V and 3 bases at J, with 12 bases between. CDR3 amino acids: CASSYSPGRVYEQYF. The CDR3 DNA reads as TGTGCCAGCAGTTACTCACCGGGCAGGGTCTACGAGCAGTACTTC.

V usage is TRBV3-1 (or the pseudogene TRBV3-2) and J usage is TRBJ2-5; 10 bases agree with TRBD1. V shed 6 bases and J 4 bases; nucleotides not matched to a gene: 2. Germline values: CDR1 LGHDT, CDR2 YNNKEL (reference sequence). This CDR3 is built from 13 residues. The CDR3 coding sequence is TGTGCCAGCAGGGGGACAGGGGTAGAGACCCAGTACTTC. Its protein product is CASRGTGVETQYF.

The chain couples TRBV4-1 to TRBJ1-1, with 7 bases fitting TRBD1. Germline loops: CDR1 MGHRA, CDR2 YSYEKL. V shed 4 bases, J shed 0 bases, and the junction held 5 bases outside the gene matches. This CDR3 has 15 amino acids. The CDR3 protein is CASSRGQEMNTEAFF. The CDR3, as DNA: TGCGCCAGCAGCCGCGGACAGGAGATGAACACTGAAGCTTTCTTT.

The CDR3 DNA follows: TGTGCCAGCAGCCAAGGTGGGCAGGGGGCGACTGAAGCTTTCTTT. This codes for CASSQGGQGATEAFF. This rearrangement joins TRBV14 to TRBJ1-1, with TRBD1 identical over 8 bases. The J segment lost 5 bases and the V segment lost 1 base, leaving 6 bases of the junction unmatched. The length of the CDR3 is 15 residues. The germline gives CDR1 SGHDN, CDR2 FVKESK. Looking up the rest from reference TRBV14 and TRBJ1-1 gives the full variable domain: EAGVTQFPSHSVIEKGQTVTLRCDPISGHDNLYWYRRVMGKEIKFLLHFVKESKQDESGMPNNRFLAERTGGTYSTLKVQPAELEDSGVYFCASSQGGQGATEAFFGQGTRLTVV.

This clone was detected only a few times. This chain uses TRBV27 with TRBJ2-5, with D possibly being TRBD1 (5 bases). The CDR3 length is 13 residues. The V end was cut by 5 bases, the J end by 1 base, with 8 bases between. Germline V lookup: CDR1 MNHEY, CDR2 SMNVEV (reference sequence). In DNA form, the CDR3 reads TGTGCCAGCAGTCTAGGGGCCCAAGAGACCCAGTACTTC. Encoded protein: CASSLGAQETQYF.

The V gene is TRBV19, the J gene TRBJ1-1, with D hard to call. The V end lost 7 bases, the J end lost 5 bases, and 8 bases lay between the germline ends. This CDR3 is built from 11 residues. Germline V gene sequence: CDR1 LNHDA, CDR2 SQIVND (reference sequence). For the CDR3, the DNA is TGTGCCAGTACTCGCGGGACTGAAGCTTTCTTT. Translated, it gives CASTRGTEAFF.

The J gene is TRBJ2-1, the V gene TRBV27; 8 bases align to TRBD2. This CDR3 comprises 16 residues. Germline V lookup: CDR1 MNHEY, CDR2 SMNVEV (reference sequence). V lost 3 bases, J lost 4 bases, and 8 bases stayed unmatched. The CDR3 spells CASSLGSGGGYNEQFF. As DNA, the CDR3 is TGTGCCAGCAGTTTGGGCTCGGGAGGGGGTTACAATGAGCAGTTCTTC.

This sequence joins TRBV27 and TRBJ1-1; 7 bases align to TRBD1. This CDR3 has 17 residues. Germline V gives CDR1 MNHEY, CDR2 SMNVEV (reference sequence). V gave up 7 bases and J gave up 1 base; unmatched junction bases: 15. CDR3 DNA sequence: TGTGCCAGCAACCCCACTCTAACAGGGGTCGGGAACACTGAAGCTTTCTTT. Its protein product is CASNPTLTGVGNTEAFF.

V is TRBV14 and J is TRBJ2-1, with D possibly matching TRBD2 (5 bases). The ends were cut back, 0 bases at V and 6 bases at J, with 18 bases in the middle. CDR3 length: 17 residues. Germline loops: CDR1 SGHDN, CDR2 FVKESK. The CDR3 nucleotides are TGTGCCAGCAGCCAAGATGTATGGCTAGCTAAGAGCAATGAGCAGTTCTTC. Protein sequence: CASSQDVWLAKSNEQFF. Based on the CDR3 plus reference TRBV14 and TRBJ2-1, the full variable domain is EAGVTQFPSHSVIEKGQTVTLRCDPISGHDNLYWYRRVMGKEIKFLLHFVKESKQDESGMPNNRFLAERTGGTYSTLKVQPAELEDSGVYFCASSQDVWLAKSNEQFFGPGTRLTVL.